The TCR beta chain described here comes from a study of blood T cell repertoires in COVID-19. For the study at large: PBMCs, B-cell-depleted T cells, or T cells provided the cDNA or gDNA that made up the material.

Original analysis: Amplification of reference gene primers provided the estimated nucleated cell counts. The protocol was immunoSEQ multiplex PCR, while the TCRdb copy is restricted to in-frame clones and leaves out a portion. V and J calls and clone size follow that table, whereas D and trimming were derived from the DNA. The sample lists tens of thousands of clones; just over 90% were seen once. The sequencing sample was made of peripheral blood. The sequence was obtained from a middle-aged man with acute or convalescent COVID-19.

CDR3 region: CASSHGQPANYGYTF. The CDR3, as DNA: TGTGCCAGCAGTCATGGACAGCCTGCTAACTATGGCTACACCTTC. V usage is TRBV27 and J usage is TRBJ1-2; D is perhaps TRBD1 (6 bases). CDR1 is MNHEY, CDR2 SMNVEV, per germline (reference sequence). V lost 5 bases to trimming and J lost 0 bases, with 13 bases between them. This CDR3 is built from 15 residues.